Below, one T cell receptor beta chain is given with its context. Its recognized antigen is unknown. No much larger clone is present one base from it, and per-base qualities are unavailable. This specimen comes from a study of cytomegalovirus exposure and HLA in healthy donors listed by TCRdb under 2017. Regarding the complete study: An earlier analysis of several hundred of the donors reported roughly 300 Gb of sequence data and more than 90 million unique TCR beta sequences from around 200 million T cells. In an earlier analysis of a few hundred of the donors, high-throughput TCR beta sequencing was used to judge whether each TCR beta V gene segment behaved as functional or pseudogenic. Of the roughly 420 genotyped donors, approximately 80% were placed in the genetic ancestry cluster associated with self-reported Caucasian donors. The study profiled the T cell repertoires of about 640 subjects by immunosequencing and related them to cytomegalovirus serostatus. Roughly five DR-DQ haplotypes were handled as single units for association and clustering, since linkage in the cohort was strong. Every discovery cohort repertoire had been produced on one sequencing platform. The study aimed to test whether signatures of past pathogen exposure could be identified by cataloging public T cell receptors. Rather than drawing on any new phenotypic data, the later analysis identified candidate immune exposures from TCR beta sequences and the way those sequences occurred across donors. Among several hundred genotyped donors of the cohort, an average of approximately 240,000 unique TCR beta nucleotide sequences was sequenced per donor, of which roughly 17% were non-productive. Roughly 300 gigabases of sequencing data and tens of millions of unique TCR sequences were included in an early release covering about 700 HLA-typed donors. In a later genetic analysis, genome-wide SNP genotypes for about 55% of the roughly 700 donors were used, and that subset was treated as a discovery cohort. In addition to the first cohort of 500 to 850 subjects, a separate validation cohort of approximately 110 different subjects was used. In a later analysis, previously published TCR beta repertoires from about 670 donors were re-analyzed and high-resolution HLA genotyping was added so that TCR occurrence patterns could be studied. The study combined high-throughput TCR immunosequencing, statistical association of individual TCRs with disease status, and machine learning to predict cytomegalovirus infection status. Donor age, sex, ethnicity and CMV serostatus were collected together with the repertoire data. The number of typed donors differed by locus: about 620-640 for A, B, C, DRB1 and DQB1; 500 to 550 for DQA1; fewer than 610 for DPA1; and 450 to 480 for DPB1. Class I and class II HLA loci were covered by the typing at four-digit resolution. The investigation overall reported the following: In a later analysis, most CMV-associated TCR beta chains were found to appear HLA-restricted, with HLA associations seemingly driven largely by CMV exposure. A later genetic analysis associated a missense DCLRE1C variant with V-gene and J-gene trimming of TCR beta chains, and an independent cohort replicated the association. Across donors, most TCR sequences were observed very rarely, whereas some public TCRs were present in many individuals. Immune exposure information for the cohort was limited to CMV serostatus. A few of the identified cytomegalovirus-associated TCR beta chains were confirmed in vitro to be specific for cytomegalovirus antigens. A cluster of highly shared sequence variants was judged likely to represent a technical artifact of the sequencing pipeline. In an earlier analysis of more than 500 of the donors, most TCR beta V segments appeared in productive rearrangements about 87% or about 30% of the time, broadly matching IMGT annotations. In a later analysis, the rate of TCR association differed among HLA loci, with DRB1 alleles having the most associated TCRs and HLA-C alleles having the fewest. Some IMGT-functional V segments, including TRBV6-2 and TRBV6-3, could not be distinguished by the 87-base-pair reads and were therefore excluded. The authors suggested that the approach could potentially be extended to other disease states and immunological phenotypes. A further reported finding was that TCR beta sequences accurately predicted the HLA-A and HLA-B alleles for most subjects in the first cohort. Specific HLA alleles were associated with around 18,000 TCR beta sequences at a false discovery rate of 0.05 in a later analysis. Linkage disequilibrium might explain the correlated functional status among segregating V segments, but an unknown experimental factor could not be ruled out. HLA typing was unavailable for some donors at each locus, so association tests used only the typed subset. The study gave a list of around 170 TCR beta chains associated with cytomegalovirus. When HLA alleles, especially DR and DQ, strongly co-occurred, TCR associations were difficult to assign to individual alleles. In this cohort, only TCR beta chains were sequenced, and detectable features were limited by the absence of alpha or paired-chain data. A later analysis found that HLA-associated TCR beta chains were more clonally expanded and had lower generation probabilities than equally common non-associated chains. The classifier was reported to diagnose cytomegalovirus status with high specificity and sensitivity in both the original and validation cohorts. Compared with the roughly 700-donor mean, donors in an Asian-associated ancestry cluster had fewer N-insertions in productive TCRs, according to a later genetic analysis. In a later analysis, several top co-occurrence clusters were reported to appear linked to parvovirus B19, influenza, CMV and Epstein-Barr virus. Because counts were too low, about 17 rarely observed V segments, including chromosome 9 orphons, were excluded from the earlier analysis of 500 to 700 of the donors. Presence/absence analyses assumed roughly uniform sequencing depth across donors, an assumption that may not hold.

The cohort comprised some 730 healthy bone marrow donors. Cohort members were all nominally healthy when sampled, although unrecorded immune exposures were likely present. The donor was CMV seropositive and belonged to the group of about 290 seropositive cohort members. Every donor gave a peripheral blood sample, and the peripheral blood mononuclear cells from that sample were used for TCR beta sequencing. Genomic DNA was extracted from the blood cell samples with the Qiagen DNeasy Blood Extraction Kit. Preparation of the library involved the immunoSEQ multiplex PCR assay. A mixture of 60 forward primers for TCR Vbeta segments and 13 reverse primers for TCR Jbeta segments was used in the multiplex PCR. The CDR3 region of rearranged TCR beta genes was amplified from genomic DNA by a multiplex PCR assay. Amplified TCR beta libraries were sequenced as 87-base-pair reads on the Illumina HiSeq System. In the paper's pipeline: A later analysis tallied tens of millions of unique TCR beta chains across the 700 or so repertoires, and 10 million to 11 million of those chains were shared by two or more donors. Raw reads were error-corrected and collapsed into unique sequences by a nearest-neighbor algorithm in which closely related sequences were merged to remove PCR and sequencing errors. To assign V, D and J gene segments, CDR3 sequences were aligned to IMGT reference sequences. For a sequence to be retained, a match of at least six nucleotides to both a V gene segment and a J gene segment was required. Rearrangements were classified as productive when the CDR3 lacked stop codons and remained in frame with V and J, and all other rearrangements were classified as non-productive. Following IMGT convention, CDR3 was defined as the stretch from the second conserved V-encoded cysteine up to the conserved J-encoded phenylalanine. The earlier analysis of 587 of the donors excluded any sequence lacking an unambiguous match to a single V gene segment. In an earlier analysis of 587 of the donors, V segments were called functional above 56.7% productive rearrangements and were called segregating when the between-donor standard deviation exceeded 5%. A statistical classification framework was developed to diagnose cytomegalovirus status using the catalog of TCR beta chain sequences. V and J gene assignment, in a later analysis, came from comparing TCR nucleotide sequences with IMGT/GENE-DB human TR gene sequences. The TCRdist pipeline was used in a later analysis to assign CDR3 sequences and most-parsimonious VDJ recombination scenarios. A later analysis defined each TCR beta chain by its CDR3 amino acid sequence plus V-gene family, and excluded reads lacking a unique V-gene family. In a later analysis, approximately 590 highly shared, low-generation-probability nucleotide sequences were removed to address suspected cross-contamination and a sequencing artifact. In a later analysis, a clonal expansion index was calculated for each public chain from normalized within-repertoire ranks of inferred template counts. A later analysis computed generation probabilities with a VDJ recombination model fitted to out-of-frame rearrangements, and checked the results against IGoR. In a later analysis, TCR-TCR, TCR-HLA and TCR-CMV co-occurrence was scored with hypergeometric tests, and a repertoire-size bias correction was applied to TCR pairs. In a later analysis, false discovery rates were estimated by permuting HLA or CMV assignments 20 times. In a later analysis, co-occurring TCRs were grouped using DBSCAN, with TCRdist sequence similarity added in when clustering inside HLA-allele-positive subsets. Co-occurrence clustering excluded repertoires with fewer than 30,000 or more than 120,000 public chains, plus five with anomalous nucleotide sharing. Here the immuneACCESS table is served through TCRdb, limited to in-frame sequences with V and J called. Missing clones are a known gap in these copies; in checked studies unresolved V genes cover under half, and the rest lacks a known reason. D and trimming were read from the DNA, whereas the V and J calls and clone size are those reported in that table. This sample is represented by about 140,000 clones; 70% to 85% of them were singletons. 1.4% of the sample rests with the top ten.

From the germline V gene, CDR1 is MNHEY and CDR2 is SVGAGI. Spanning cysteine to phenylalanine, the CDR3 consists of 16 amino acids. The kept DNA is CDR3 alone, 48 bases in frame from the first base. Germline trimming: 0 bases from V, 5 bases from J; junction bases outside gene matches: 5. The specimen sequenced was PBMCs. The sequence was collected from a young man in good health and CMV-seropositive. The chain is assembled from TRBV6-5 and TRBJ2-3, and 10 bases in between align with TRBD1. The CDR3 region: CASSYSRDRGGDTQYF. The DNA is as follows: TGTGCCAGCAGTTACTCTCGGGACAGGGGTGGAGATACGCAGTATTTT.